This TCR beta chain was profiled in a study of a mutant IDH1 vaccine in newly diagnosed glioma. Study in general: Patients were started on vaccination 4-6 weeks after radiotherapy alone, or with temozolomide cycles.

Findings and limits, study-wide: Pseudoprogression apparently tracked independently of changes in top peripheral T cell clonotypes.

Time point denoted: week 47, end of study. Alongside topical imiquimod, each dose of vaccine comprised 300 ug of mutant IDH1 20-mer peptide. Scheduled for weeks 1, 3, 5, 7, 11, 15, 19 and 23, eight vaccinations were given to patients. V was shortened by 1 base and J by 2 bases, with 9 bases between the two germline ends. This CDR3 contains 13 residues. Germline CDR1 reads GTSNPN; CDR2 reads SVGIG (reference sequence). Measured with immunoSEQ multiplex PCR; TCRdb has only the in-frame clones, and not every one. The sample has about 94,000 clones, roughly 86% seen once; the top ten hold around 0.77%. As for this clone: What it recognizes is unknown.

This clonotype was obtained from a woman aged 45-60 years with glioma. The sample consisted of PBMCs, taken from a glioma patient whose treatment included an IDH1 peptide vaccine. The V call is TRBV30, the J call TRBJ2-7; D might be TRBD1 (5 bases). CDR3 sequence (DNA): TGTGCCTGGAGTGAGGGGCTTGCCTACGAGCAGTACTTC. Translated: CAWSEGLAYEQYF.